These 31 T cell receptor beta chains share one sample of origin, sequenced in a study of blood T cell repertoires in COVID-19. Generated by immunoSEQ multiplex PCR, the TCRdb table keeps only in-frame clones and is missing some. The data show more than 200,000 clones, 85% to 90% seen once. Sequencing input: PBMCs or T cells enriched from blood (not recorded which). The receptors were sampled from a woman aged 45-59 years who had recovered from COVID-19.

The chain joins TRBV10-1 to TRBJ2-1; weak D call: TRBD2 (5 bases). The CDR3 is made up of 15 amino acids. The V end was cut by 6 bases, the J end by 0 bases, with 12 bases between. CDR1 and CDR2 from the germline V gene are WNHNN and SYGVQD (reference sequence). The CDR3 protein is CASRSRGSSYNEQFF. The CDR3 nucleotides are TGCGCCAGCAGGTCCCGGGGAAGCTCCTACAATGAGCAGTTCTTC.

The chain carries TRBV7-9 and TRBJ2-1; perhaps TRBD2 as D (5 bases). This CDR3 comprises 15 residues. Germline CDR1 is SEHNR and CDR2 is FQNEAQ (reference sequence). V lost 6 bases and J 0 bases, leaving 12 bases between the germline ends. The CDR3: CASSQRRSSYNEQFF. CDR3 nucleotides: TGTGCCAGCAGTCAGCGGAGGAGCTCCTACAATGAGCAGTTCTTC.

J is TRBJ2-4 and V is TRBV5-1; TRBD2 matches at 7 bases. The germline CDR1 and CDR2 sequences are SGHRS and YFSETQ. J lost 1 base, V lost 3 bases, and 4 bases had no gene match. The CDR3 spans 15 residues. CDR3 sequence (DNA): TGCGCCAGCAGCTCGGATAGCGGGGCCAAAAACATTCAGTACTTC. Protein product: CASSSDSGAKNIQYF.

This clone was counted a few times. The CDR3 coding sequence is TGTGCCAGCAGCTTGGGGTCTAGCGGGAGTTCGCTTCAGGATACGCAGTATTTT. Its translation is CASSLGSSGSSLQDTQYF. The V gene is TRBV7-2, the J gene TRBJ2-3; 10 nucleotides agree with TRBD2. The CDR3 contains 18 residues. Germline lookup yields CDR1 SGHTA and CDR2 FQGNSA. The V gene end was trimmed by 3 bases and the J gene end by 6 bases; junction bases not matched to a gene: 15.

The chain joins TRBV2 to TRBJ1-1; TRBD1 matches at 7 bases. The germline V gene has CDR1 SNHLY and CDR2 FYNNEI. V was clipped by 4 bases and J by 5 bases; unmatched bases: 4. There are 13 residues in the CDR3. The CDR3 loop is CASSGTTGTEAFF. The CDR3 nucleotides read TGTGCCAGCAGTGGAACGACAGGGACTGAAGCTTTCTTT.

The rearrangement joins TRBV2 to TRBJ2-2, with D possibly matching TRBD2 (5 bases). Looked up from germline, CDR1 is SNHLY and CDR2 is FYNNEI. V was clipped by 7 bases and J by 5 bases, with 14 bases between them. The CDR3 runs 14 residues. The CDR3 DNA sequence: TGTGCCAGCACCTTTGCAGCGGCTACCGGGGAGCTGTTTTTT. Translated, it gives CASTFAAATGELFF.

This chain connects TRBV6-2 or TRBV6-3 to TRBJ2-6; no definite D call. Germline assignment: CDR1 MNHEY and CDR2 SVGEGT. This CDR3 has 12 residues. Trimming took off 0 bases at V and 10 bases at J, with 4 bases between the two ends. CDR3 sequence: CASSYSRNVLTF. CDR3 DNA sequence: TGTGCCAGCAGTTACTCGAGGAACGTCCTGACTTTC.

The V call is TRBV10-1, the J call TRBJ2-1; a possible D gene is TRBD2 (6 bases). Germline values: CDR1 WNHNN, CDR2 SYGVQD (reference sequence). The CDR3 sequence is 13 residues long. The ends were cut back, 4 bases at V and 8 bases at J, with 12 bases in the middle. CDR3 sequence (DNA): TGCGCCAGCAGTGCGACTAGTTACGATGAGCAGTTCTTC. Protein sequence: CASSATSYDEQFF.

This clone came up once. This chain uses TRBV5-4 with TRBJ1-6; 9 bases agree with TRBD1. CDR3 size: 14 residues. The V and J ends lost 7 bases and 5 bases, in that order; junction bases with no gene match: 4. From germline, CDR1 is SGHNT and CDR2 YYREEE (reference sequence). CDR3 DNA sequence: TGTGCCAGCCACCGACAGGGGGATAATTCACCCCTCCACTTT. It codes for CASHRQGDNSPLHF.

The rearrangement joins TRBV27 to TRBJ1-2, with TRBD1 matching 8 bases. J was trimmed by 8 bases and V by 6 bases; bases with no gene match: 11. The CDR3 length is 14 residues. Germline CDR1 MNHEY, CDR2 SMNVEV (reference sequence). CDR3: CASSLGWTGSGYTF. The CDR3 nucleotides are TGTGCCAGCAGCCTTGGCTGGACAGGGAGCGGCTACACCTTC.

The CDR3 is CASSPRRGSTGELFF. The DNA of the CDR3 is TGTGCCAGCTCACCACGTAGGGGGAGCACCGGGGAGCTGTTTTTT. The genes are TRBV18 and TRBJ2-2; TRBD1 is a possible D gene (6 bases). Trimming removed 1 base from V and 4 bases from J, with 10 bases in between. The CDR3 totals 15 residues. Germline loops: CDR1 KGHSH, CDR2 LQKENI.

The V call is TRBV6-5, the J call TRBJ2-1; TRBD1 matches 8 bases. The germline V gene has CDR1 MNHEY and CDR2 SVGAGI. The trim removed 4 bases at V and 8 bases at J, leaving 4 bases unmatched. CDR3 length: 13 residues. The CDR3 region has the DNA TGTGCCAGCAGTTCCGGACAGGGATATGAGCAGTTCTTC. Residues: CASSSGQGYEQFF.

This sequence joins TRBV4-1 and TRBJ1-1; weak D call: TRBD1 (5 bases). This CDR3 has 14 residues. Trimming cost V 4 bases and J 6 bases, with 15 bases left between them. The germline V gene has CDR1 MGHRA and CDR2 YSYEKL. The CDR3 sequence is CASSPQAEVAEAFF. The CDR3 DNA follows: TGCGCCAGCAGCCCACAGGCCGAGGTGGCTGAAGCTTTCTTT.

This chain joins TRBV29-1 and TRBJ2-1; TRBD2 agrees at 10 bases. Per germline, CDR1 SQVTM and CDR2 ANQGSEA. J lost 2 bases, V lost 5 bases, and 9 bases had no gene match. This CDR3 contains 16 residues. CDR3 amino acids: CSVQTRLAGAYNEQFF. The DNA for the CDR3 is TGCAGCGTTCAGACCAGACTAGCGGGTGCCTACAATGAGCAGTTCTTC.

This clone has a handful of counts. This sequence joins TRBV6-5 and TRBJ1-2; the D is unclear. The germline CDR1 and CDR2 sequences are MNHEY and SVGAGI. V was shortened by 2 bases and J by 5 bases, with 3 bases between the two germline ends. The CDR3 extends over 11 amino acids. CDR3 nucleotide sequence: TGTGCCAGCAGTTACCAGTATGGCTACACCTTC. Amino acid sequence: CASSYQYGYTF.

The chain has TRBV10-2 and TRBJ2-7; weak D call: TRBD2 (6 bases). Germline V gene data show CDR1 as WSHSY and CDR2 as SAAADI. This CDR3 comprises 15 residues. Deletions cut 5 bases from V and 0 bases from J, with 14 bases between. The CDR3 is CASSYGSGPSYEQYF. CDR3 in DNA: TGCGCCAGCAGTTATGGTAGCGGCCCCTCCTACGAGCAGTACTTC.

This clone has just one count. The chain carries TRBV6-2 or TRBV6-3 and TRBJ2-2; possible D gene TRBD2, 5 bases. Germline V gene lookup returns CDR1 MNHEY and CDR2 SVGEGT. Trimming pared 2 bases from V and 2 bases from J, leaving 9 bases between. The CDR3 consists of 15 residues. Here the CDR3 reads CASSYETSNTGELFF. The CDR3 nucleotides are TGTGCCAGCAGTTACGAAACTAGTAACACCGGGGAGCTGTTTTTT.

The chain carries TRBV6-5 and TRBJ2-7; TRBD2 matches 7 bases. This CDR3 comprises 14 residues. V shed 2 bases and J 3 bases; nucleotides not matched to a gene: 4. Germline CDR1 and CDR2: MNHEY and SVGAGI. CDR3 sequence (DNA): TGTGCCAGCAGTTACGGGGCTAGCGGCTACGAGCAGTACTTC. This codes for CASSYGASGYEQYF.

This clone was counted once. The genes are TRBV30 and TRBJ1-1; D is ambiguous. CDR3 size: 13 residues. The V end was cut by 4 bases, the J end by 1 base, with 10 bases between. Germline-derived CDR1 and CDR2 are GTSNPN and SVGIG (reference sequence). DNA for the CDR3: TGTGCCTGGATGTTCGCGGAGAACACTGAAGCTTTCTTT. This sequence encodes CAWMFAENTEAFF.

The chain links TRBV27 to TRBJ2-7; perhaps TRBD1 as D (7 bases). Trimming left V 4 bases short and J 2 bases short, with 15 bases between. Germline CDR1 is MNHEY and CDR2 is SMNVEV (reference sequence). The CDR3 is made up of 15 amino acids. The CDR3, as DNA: TGTGCCAGCAGTTCCCAGGACAGGACTACCTACGAGCAGTACTTC. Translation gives CASSSQDRTTYEQYF.

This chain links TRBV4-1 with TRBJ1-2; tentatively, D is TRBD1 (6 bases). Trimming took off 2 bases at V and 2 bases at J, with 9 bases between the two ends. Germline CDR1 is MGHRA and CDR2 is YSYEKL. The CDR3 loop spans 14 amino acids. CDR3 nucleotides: TGCGCCAGCAGCCAACTCACAGGGAACTATGGCTACACCTTC. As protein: CASSQLTGNYGYTF.

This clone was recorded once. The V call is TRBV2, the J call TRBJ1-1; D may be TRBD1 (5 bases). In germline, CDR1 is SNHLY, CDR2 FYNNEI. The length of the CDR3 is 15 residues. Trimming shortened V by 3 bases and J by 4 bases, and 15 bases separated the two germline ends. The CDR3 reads CASSEGRGRGTEAFF. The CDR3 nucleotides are TGTGCCAGCAGTGAGGGGCGGGGACGGGGCACTGAAGCTTTCTTT.

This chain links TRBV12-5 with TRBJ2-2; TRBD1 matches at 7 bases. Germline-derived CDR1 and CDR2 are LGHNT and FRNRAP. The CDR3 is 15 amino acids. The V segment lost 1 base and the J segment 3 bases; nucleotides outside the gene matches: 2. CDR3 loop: CASGLGDRDTGELFF. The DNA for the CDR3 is TGTGCTAGTGGTTTGGGGGACAGAGACACCGGGGAGCTGTTTTTT.

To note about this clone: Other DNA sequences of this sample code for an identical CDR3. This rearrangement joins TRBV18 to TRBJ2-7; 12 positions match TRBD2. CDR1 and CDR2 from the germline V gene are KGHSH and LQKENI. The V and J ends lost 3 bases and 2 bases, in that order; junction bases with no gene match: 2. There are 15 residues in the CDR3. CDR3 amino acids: CASSPGLAGTYEQYF. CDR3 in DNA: TGTGCCAGCTCACCCGGACTAGCGGGGACCTACGAGCAGTACTTC.

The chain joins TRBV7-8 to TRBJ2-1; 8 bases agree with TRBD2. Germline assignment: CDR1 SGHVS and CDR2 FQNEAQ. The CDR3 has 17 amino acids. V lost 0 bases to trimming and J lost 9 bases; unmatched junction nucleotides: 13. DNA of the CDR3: TGTGCCAGCAGCTTAGCAGTGTCGGGAGGGCCGAAGGGTGAGCAGTTCTTC. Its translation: CASSLAVSGGPKGEQFF.

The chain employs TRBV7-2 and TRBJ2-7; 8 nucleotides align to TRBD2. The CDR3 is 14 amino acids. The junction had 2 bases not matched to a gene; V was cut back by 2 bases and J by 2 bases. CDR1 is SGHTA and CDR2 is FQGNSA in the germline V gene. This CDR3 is CASSLLAGTYEQYF. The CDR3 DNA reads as TGTGCCAGCAGCTTACTAGCGGGTACCTACGAGCAGTACTTC. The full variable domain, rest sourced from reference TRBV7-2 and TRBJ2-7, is GAGVSQSPSNKVTEKGKDVELRCDPISGHTALYWYRQSLGQGLEFLIYFQGNSAPDKSGLPSDRFSAERTGGSVSTLTIQRTQQEDSAVYLCASSLLAGTYEQYFGPGTRLTVT.

The CDR3 DNA is TGTGCCAGCAGGACAGGGACCTCGGAAGAGACCCAGTACTTC. This encodes CASRTGTSEETQYF. The chain uses TRBV5-4 and TRBJ2-5; 7 bases agree with TRBD1. Germline CDR1 SGHNT, CDR2 YYREEE (reference sequence). The J segment lost 3 bases and the V segment lost 5 bases, leaving 7 bases of the junction unmatched. CDR3 length: 14 amino acids.

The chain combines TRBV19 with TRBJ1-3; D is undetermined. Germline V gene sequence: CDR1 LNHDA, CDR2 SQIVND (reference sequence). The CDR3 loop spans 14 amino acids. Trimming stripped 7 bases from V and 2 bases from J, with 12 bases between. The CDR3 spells CASISVSTGNTIYF. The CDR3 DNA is TGTGCCAGTATCTCCGTTAGCACTGGAAACACCATATATTTT.

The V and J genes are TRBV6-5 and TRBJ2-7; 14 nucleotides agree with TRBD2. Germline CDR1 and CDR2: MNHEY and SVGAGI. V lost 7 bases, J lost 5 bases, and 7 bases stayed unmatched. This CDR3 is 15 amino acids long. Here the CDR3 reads CASKKGLAGDHEQYF. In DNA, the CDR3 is TGTGCCAGCAAGAAGGGACTAGCGGGAGACCACGAGCAGTACTTC.

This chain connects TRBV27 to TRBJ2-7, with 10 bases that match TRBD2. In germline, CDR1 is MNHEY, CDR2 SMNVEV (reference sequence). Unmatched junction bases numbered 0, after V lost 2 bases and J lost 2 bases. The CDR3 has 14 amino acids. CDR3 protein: CASSLSGRAYEQYF. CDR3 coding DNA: TGTGCCAGCAGTTTAAGCGGGAGGGCCTACGAGCAGTACTTC.

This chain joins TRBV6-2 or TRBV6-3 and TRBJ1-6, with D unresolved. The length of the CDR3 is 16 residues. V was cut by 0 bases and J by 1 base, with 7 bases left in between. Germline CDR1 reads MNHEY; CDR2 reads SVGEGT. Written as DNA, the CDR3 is TGTGCCAGCAGTTACTCGGAGTGGTCCTATAATTCACCCCTCCACTTT. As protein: CASSYSEWSYNSPLHF.